Described below is a single T cell receptor (beta chain) sequence and its context. Its specificity is not known. Trimming left V 5 bases short and J 4 bases short, with 26 bases between. The CDR3 totals 18 residues. In germline, CDR1 is MDHEN, CDR2 SYDVKM. Amplification used 60 Vbeta primers and 13 Jbeta primers. Generated by immunoSEQ multiplex PCR, the TCRdb table keeps only in-frame clones and is missing some. The table includes hundreds of thousands of clones, about 80% detected once. The source of the sample is a study of cytomegalovirus exposure and HLA in healthy donors. Study outcomes and limitations: A missense variant in DCLRE1C was later tied to TCR beta V- and J-gene trimming. Later, an analysis showed that TCR beta chains associated with HLA were more clonally expanded than others that were equally common. Earlier analysis looked at TCR beta V segments, and most were productive about 90% or about 30% of the time. Presence/absence analyses supposed approximately even sequencing depth among donors.

The sequenced sample consisted of PBMCs. The genes are TRBV28 and TRBJ1-2, with D perhaps matching TRBD1 (6 bases). This clonotype was obtained from a man younger than 35 in good health and CMV-seronegative. Written as DNA, the CDR3 is TGTGCCAGCAGTCCCTTATCGACCTCCAGGGGCAGTGTCTATGGCTACACCTTC. Translated, it gives CASSPLSTSRGSVYGYTF.